This entry lists 25 T cell receptor beta chains sequenced from one sample in a study of blood T cell repertoires in COVID-19. Profiling relied on immunoSEQ multiplex PCR, and the TCRdb table lists in-frame clones only, not all of them. This table has roughly 460,000 clones, around nine tenths appearing once. Sequences were obtained from peripheral blood. These receptors originate from a man younger than 35 with COVID-19, enrolled during active disease.

V is TRBV5-6 and J is TRBJ2-1; 8 nucleotides align to TRBD2. Germline V gives CDR1 SGHDT, CDR2 YYEEEE. J gave up 8 bases and V 0 bases, and 4 bases lay outside the gene matches. CDR3 size: 14 residues. CDR3 bases: TGTGCCAGCAGCTTGGTGAGCGGGGGCGATGAGCAGTTCTTC. Its protein product is CASSLVSGGDEQFF.

This clone turned up a few times. The V gene is TRBV30, the J gene TRBJ2-3, with 7 bases identical to TRBD2. The germline CDR1 and CDR2 sequences are GTSNPN and SVGIG (reference sequence). V trimming: 4 bases; J trimming: 5 bases; junction bases outside the gene matches: 6. This CDR3 spans 13 amino acids. The CDR3 DNA follows: TGTGCCTGGAATCGAGCTAGCGGAGATACGCAGTATTTT. This codes for CAWNRASGDTQYF.

V and J are TRBV6-5 and TRBJ2-7; maybe TRBD2 (6 bases). This CDR3 has 16 residues. CDR1 is MNHEY, CDR2 SVGAGI, per germline. V dropped 0 bases and J dropped 6 bases, with 18 bases sitting between them. The CDR3, as DNA: TGTGCCAGCAGTTACTCGAATAGGGTCAGGAGGGGCGAGCAGTACTTC. Amino acids: CASSYSNRVRRGEQYF.

V gene TRBV18 combines with J gene TRBJ2-3, with TRBD2 matching over 9 bases. CDR3 length: 15 residues. V dropped 6 bases and J dropped 4; count of bases not matched to a gene: 8. CDR1 KGHSH and CDR2 LQKENI come from the germline V gene. The CDR3 sequence: CASSPPQRGADTQYF. In DNA form, the CDR3 reads TGTGCCAGCTCCCCCCCCCAGCGGGGGGCAGATACGCAGTATTTT. The full variable domain, in which reference TRBV18 and TRBJ2-3 provide the parts outside the CDR3, is NAGVMQNPRHLVRRRGQEARLRCSPMKGHSHVYWYRQLPEEGLKFMVYLQKENIIDESGMPKERFSAEFPKEGPSILRIQQVVRGDSAAYFCASSPPQRGADTQYFGPGTRLTVL.

The chain combines TRBV27 with TRBJ1-4, with TRBD1 matching 8 bases. Germline V gives CDR1 MNHEY, CDR2 SMNVEV (reference sequence). This CDR3 comprises 15 residues. Germline trimming cut 2 bases from V and 8 bases from J; bases unmatched to any gene: 7. The CDR3 DNA reads TGTGCCAGCAGTTTAATCTGGACAGGGTTCGAAAAACTGTTTTTT. This sequence encodes CASSLIWTGFEKLFF.

This CDR3 reads CASSAHPTGLVNGYTF. DNA for the CDR3: TGTGCCAGCAGCGCCCATCCGACAGGGCTCGTCAATGGCTACACCTTC. V gene TRBV5-6 combines with J gene TRBJ1-2; 7 bases agree with TRBD1. The V segment lost 4 bases and the J segment 6 bases; nucleotides outside the gene matches: 15. CDR3 length: 16 residues. Germline loops: CDR1 SGHDT, CDR2 YYEEEE.

This chain uses TRBV5-1 with TRBJ2-3, with 8 bases that match TRBD2. The junction had 9 bases not matched to a gene; V was cut back by 0 bases and J by 0 bases. The CDR3 loop spans 18 amino acids. Germline V gives CDR1 SGHRS, CDR2 YFSETQ. CDR3 sequence: CASSLAPGLGGSTDTQYF. CDR3 coding DNA: TGCGCCAGCAGCTTGGCCCCGGGACTAGGGGGGAGCACAGATACGCAGTATTTT.

This clone was observed a single time. The V call is TRBV27, the J call TRBJ1-1; no definite D call. V dropped 0 bases and J dropped 4 bases, with 9 bases sitting between them. This CDR3 spans 14 amino acids. Germline CDR1 reads MNHEY; CDR2 reads SMNVEV (reference sequence). The CDR3 reads CASSLSVEGTEAFF. CDR3 sequence (DNA): TGTGCCAGCAGTTTATCTGTGGAGGGCACTGAAGCTTTCTTT.

The chain has TRBV11-3 and TRBJ2-1, with 8 nucleotides matching TRBD2. The V gene's germline CDR1 is SGHNT and CDR2 YENEEA. With V trimmed by 6 bases and J by 9 bases, 1 base remained unmatched. This CDR3 is built from 11 residues. The CDR3 protein is CASRGTSEQFF. The CDR3 DNA follows: TGTGCCAGCAGAGGGACTAGTGAGCAGTTCTTC.

Comment on this clone: Other DNA sequences from this sample encode an identical CDR3 as well. The chain has TRBV5-1 and TRBJ2-3, with a tentative D call TRBD2 (6 bases). CDR3 length: 16 amino acids. The V gene lost 0 bases and the J gene lost 0 bases, with 11 bases spanning the gap. The V gene's germline CDR1 is SGHRS and CDR2 YFSETQ. DNA of the CDR3: TGCGCCAGCAGCTTGGGATTAGCGGAGAGCACAGATACGCAGTATTTT. It encodes CASSLGLAESTDTQYF.

The V and J genes are TRBV11-2 and TRBJ1-6, with unresolved D. Germline CDR1 SGHAT, CDR2 FQNNGV. The V and J ends lost 3 bases and 2 bases respectively, with 2 bases between them. This CDR3 has 13 amino acids. The CDR3 nucleotides read TGTGCCAGCAGCTTTACCTATAATTCACCCCTCCACTTT. Its translation: CASSFTYNSPLHF.

The chain employs TRBV28 and TRBJ2-3, with 12 bases identical to TRBD2. The CDR3 sequence is 18 residues long. The germline V gene encodes CDR1 MDHEN and CDR2 SYDVKM. With V trimmed by 7 bases and J by 5 bases, 16 bases remained unmatched. The CDR3 region has the DNA TGTGCCAGCACCGAGAGACTAGCGGGAGCGCGGGTTGTAGATACGCAGTATTTT. Protein product: CASTERLAGARVVDTQYF.

The V and J genes are TRBV2 and TRBJ1-4, with TRBD1 identical over 7 bases. Germline V gene lookup returns CDR1 SNHLY and CDR2 FYNNEI. V gave up 7 bases and J gave up 0 bases; unmatched junction bases: 2. CDR3 size: 14 residues. Written as DNA, the CDR3 is TGTGCCAGCACCGGACAGGCAACTAATGAAAAACTGTTTTTT. Its protein product is CASTGQATNEKLFF.

The V gene is TRBV19, the J gene TRBJ1-6; a possible D gene is TRBD1 (5 bases). CDR1 is LNHDA, CDR2 SQIVND, per germline (reference sequence). The V and J ends lost 3 bases and 10 bases respectively, with 13 bases between them. This CDR3 region has 14 residues. CDR3 sequence: CASSIRGSESPLHF. The CDR3 DNA is TGTGCCAGTAGTATTAGGGGATCAGAATCACCCCTCCACTTT.

J is TRBJ1-1 and V is TRBV7-9; D unresolved. The CDR3 spans 13 residues. Germline V gene lookup returns CDR1 SEHNR and CDR2 FQNEAQ (reference sequence). V was trimmed by 1 base and J by 8 bases, leaving 11 bases between them. The CDR3 nucleotides read TGTGCCAGCAGCTTAGGCACGGGGAACGAAGCTTTCTTT. It yields the protein CASSLGTGNEAFF.

The chain is built from TRBV6-1 and TRBJ1-2; 7 bases match TRBD1. The V segment lost 3 bases and the J segment 3 bases; nucleotides outside the gene matches: 1. The CDR3 runs to 13 residues. Germline assignment: CDR1 MNHNS and CDR2 SASEGT. CDR3 loop: CASSEGQYYGYTF. The CDR3 region has the DNA TGTGCCAGCAGTGAGGGACAGTACTATGGCTACACCTTC.

The chain carries TRBV5-1 and TRBJ1-1; TRBD1 aligns across 9 bases. The CDR3 length is 21 residues. Trimming took 0 bases from V and 1 from J; bases not matched to a gene: 19. Germline CDR1 and CDR2: SGHRS and YFSETQ. CDR3 sequence (DNA): TGCGCCAGCAGCTTGGGCCCCGGGACAGGGTTGCCAAATCATAAGAACACTGAAGCTTTCTTT. Encoded protein: CASSLGPGTGLPNHKNTEAFF.

The rearrangement uses TRBV11-2 and TRBJ2-5; weak D call: TRBD1 (5 bases). With 5 bases removed from V and 5 bases from J, the gap between germline ends came to 15 bases. This CDR3 has 14 amino acids. Germline values: CDR1 SGHAT, CDR2 FQNNGV. In nucleotides, the CDR3 is TGTGCCAGCAGCCGTGACAGCGCTCAGGAGACCCAGTACTTC. It specifies CASSRDSAQETQYF.

The chain employs TRBV19 and TRBJ2-1, with 8 positions matching TRBD2. The junction had 16 bases not matched to a gene; V was cut back by 0 bases and J by 9 bases. The CDR3 consists of 18 residues. Germline V CDR1 and CDR2: LNHDA, SQIVND (reference sequence). In DNA form, the CDR3 reads TGTGCCAGTAGTATAGACCAACCCGGGGGGGGGTCCTCGAGTGAGCAGTTCTTC. Protein: CASSIDQPGGGSSSEQFF.

CDR3 amino acids: CASSFNRDNEQFF. The CDR3 DNA reads as TGTGCCAGCAGCTTTAACAGGGACAATGAGCAGTTCTTC. The chain has TRBV13 and TRBJ2-1, with D possibly matching TRBD1 (6 bases). The CDR3 sequence is 13 residues long. Germline loops: CDR1 PRHDT, CDR2 FYEKMQ (reference sequence). V shed 3 bases and J shed 5 bases, with 8 bases lying between them.

The V and J genes are TRBV7-3 and TRBJ1-1; TRBD1 agrees at 9 bases. V was pared by 3 bases and J by 1 base, with 6 bases of the junction left unmatched. Germline-derived CDR1 and CDR2 are SGHTA and FQGTGA. The CDR3 consists of 16 residues. This CDR3 is CASSFRPGQGNTEAFF. The CDR3 DNA is TGTGCCAGCAGCTTCCGACCGGGACAGGGGAACACTGAAGCTTTCTTT.

The gene calls are TRBV5-1 and TRBJ1-2; a weak D match, TRBD1 (6 bases). The CDR3 is 20 residues long. With 0 bases removed from V and 4 bases from J, the gap between germline ends came to 28 bases. CDR1 SGHRS and CDR2 YFSETQ come from the germline V gene. The CDR3 DNA reads as TGCGCCAGCAGCTTGGAGGCCAGCACGGTCCTCAGGGGAAATGCCTATGGCTACACCTTC. Amino acids: CASSLEASTVLRGNAYGYTF.

The chain employs TRBV13 and TRBJ2-5, with D possibly matching TRBD2 (5 bases). The CDR3 consists of 12 residues. Germline loops: CDR1 PRHDT, CDR2 FYEKMQ (reference sequence). The V end was cut by 2 bases, the J end by 5 bases, with 6 bases between. CDR3 coding DNA: TGTGCCAGCAGCTTACGGGGTGAGACCCAGTACTTC. It codes for CASSLRGETQYF.

This sequence joins TRBV4-1 and TRBJ2-7, with D possibly being TRBD1 (5 bases). This CDR3 comprises 13 residues. V was shortened by 2 bases and J by 4 bases, with 9 bases between the two germline ends. Germline-derived CDR1 and CDR2 are MGHRA and YSYEKL. CDR3 sequence: CASSQTTVYEQYF. In DNA, the CDR3 is TGCGCCAGCAGCCAAACGACAGTTTACGAGCAGTACTTC.

The gene calls are TRBV12-3 or TRBV12-4 and TRBJ1-2; no definite D call. CDR3 length: 13 amino acids. V gave up 2 bases and J gave up 4 bases, with 8 bases separating them. CDR3 in amino acids: CASSLREFYGYTF. The CDR3 coding sequence is TGTGCCAGCAGTTTAAGAGAGTTCTATGGCTACACCTTC.